The 7 T cell receptor beta chains given below trace back to one sample, sequenced in a study of blood T cells in healthy people across ages. Using a J-beta primer mix together with a sample-barcoded 5' primer, a second PCR was run for 7 to 11 cycles. TCRdb used MiXCR to reprocess the 5' RACE reads, holding one entry per CDR3 protein. The profile covers approximately 960,000 distinct CDR3 sequences, with almost 30% appearing a single time and approximately 10% taken by the ten largest. These data also featured in a second study, about T cells of mothers and their children.

Sequences were obtained from blood. Receptors were obtained from a woman in her forties in good health.

Details on this clonotype: The conserved phenylalanine or tryptophan normally closing the CDR3 is absent here, so this likely arose from a read error. The CDR3 reads CASTKMGSGANNEQFV. In DNA form, the CDR3 reads TGTGCCAGCACCAAAATGGGTAGCGGGGCCAACAATGAGCAGTTCGTC. The gene calls are TRBV12-3 or TRBV12-4 and TRBJ2-1, with TRBD2 identical over 8 bases. Trimming removed 7 bases from V and 5 bases from J; junction bases left unmatched: 13. This CDR3 region has 16 residues.

This clonotype appeared a few times. The chain employs TRBV7-2 and TRBJ1-2; D is undetermined. Per germline, CDR1 SGHTA and CDR2 FQGNSA. Trimming removed 0 bases at V and 0 bases at J, with 11 bases between. The CDR3 sequence is 16 residues long. The CDR3 spells CASSLARRDANYGYTF. CDR3 DNA sequence: TGTGCCAGCAGCTTAGCGCGGAGGGATGCTAACTATGGCTACACCTTC.

The chain uses TRBV6-2 or TRBV6-3 and TRBJ1-2; TRBD1 is a possible D gene (6 bases). The CDR3 has 14 residues. V was clipped by 6 bases and J by 7 bases, with 18 bases between them. Germline CDR1 MNHEY, CDR2 SVGEGT. The CDR3 DNA sequence: TGTGCCAGCAGAGAGGGACAATCCTTCCGTGGCTACACCTTC. Encoded protein: CASREGQSFRGYTF.

In this sample, this clonotype turned up a few times. This chain links TRBV7-2 with TRBJ2-1, with D tentatively TRBD1 or TRBD2 (5 bases each). The CDR3 is 16 residues long. Trimming shortened V by 5 bases and J by 10 bases, and 24 bases separated the two germline ends. Per germline, CDR1 SGHTA and CDR2 FQGNSA. CDR3 protein: CASSRDGTFPRGEQFF. The DNA of the CDR3 is TGTGCCAGCAGCCGGGATGGGACCTTTCCCAGAGGAGAGCAGTTCTTC.

This clonotype was counted a few times. V and J are TRBV5-6 and TRBJ2-4; D is uncertain. V shed 4 bases and J shed 13 bases, with 15 bases lying between them. Per the germline V gene, CDR1 is SGHDT and CDR2 is YYEEEE. This CDR3 is built from 12 residues. The chain's CDR3 is CASSGVKDGQYF. The CDR3 DNA follows: TGTGCCAGCAGCGGGGTGAAGGACGGGCAGTACTTC.

The chain couples TRBV12-3 or TRBV12-4 to TRBJ1-6, with unresolved D. The V end was cut by 2 bases, the J end by 9 bases, with 11 bases between. The CDR3 runs to 14 residues. In DNA, the CDR3 is TGTGCCAGCAGTTTATCTGGGCTACTTTCACCCCTCCACTTT. Amino acids: CASSLSGLLSPLHF.

A single count supports this clonotype. With a much larger clone just one base away, this may be a read error. The chain carries TRBV5-1 and TRBJ2-4, with 8 nucleotides matching TRBD1. This CDR3 comprises 13 residues. Germline CDR1 reads SGHRS; CDR2 reads YFSETQ. J gave up 13 bases and V 3 bases, and 9 bases lay outside the gene matches. CDR3 residues: CASSSQGALGQYF. Here the CDR3 DNA reads TGCGCCAGCAGCTCCCAGGGGGCGCTCGGGCAGTACTTC.